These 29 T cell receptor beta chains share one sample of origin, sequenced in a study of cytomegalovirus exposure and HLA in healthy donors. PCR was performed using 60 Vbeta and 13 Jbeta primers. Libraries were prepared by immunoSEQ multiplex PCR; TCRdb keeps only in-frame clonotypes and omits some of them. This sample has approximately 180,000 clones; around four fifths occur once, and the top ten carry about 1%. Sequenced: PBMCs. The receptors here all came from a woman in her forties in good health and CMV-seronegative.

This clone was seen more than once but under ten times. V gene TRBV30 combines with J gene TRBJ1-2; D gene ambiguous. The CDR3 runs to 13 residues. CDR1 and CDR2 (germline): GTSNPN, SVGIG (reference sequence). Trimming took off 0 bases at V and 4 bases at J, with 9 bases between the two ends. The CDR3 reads CAWSVMGSYGYTF. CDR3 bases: TGTGCCTGGAGTGTAATGGGGAGCTATGGCTACACCTTC.

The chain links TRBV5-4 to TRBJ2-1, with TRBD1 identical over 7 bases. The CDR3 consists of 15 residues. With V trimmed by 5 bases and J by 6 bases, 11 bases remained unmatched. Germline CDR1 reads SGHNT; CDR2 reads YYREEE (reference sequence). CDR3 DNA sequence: TGTGCCAGCAGACTCGGGACAGAACAATTCAATGAGCAGTTCTTC. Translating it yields CASRLGTEQFNEQFF.

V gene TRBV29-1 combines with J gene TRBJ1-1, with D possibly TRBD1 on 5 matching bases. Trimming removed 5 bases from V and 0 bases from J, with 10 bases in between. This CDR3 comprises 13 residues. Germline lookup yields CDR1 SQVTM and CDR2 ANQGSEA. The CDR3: CSVHGAMNTEAFF. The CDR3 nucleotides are TGCAGCGTTCATGGGGCTATGAACACTGAAGCTTTCTTT.

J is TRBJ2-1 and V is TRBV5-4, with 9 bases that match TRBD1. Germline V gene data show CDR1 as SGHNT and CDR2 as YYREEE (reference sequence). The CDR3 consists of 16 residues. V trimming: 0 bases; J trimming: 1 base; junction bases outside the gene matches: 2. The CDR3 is CASSLGGQGSYNEQFF. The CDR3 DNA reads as TGTGCCAGCAGCTTGGGGGGACAGGGTTCCTACAATGAGCAGTTCTTC.

The CDR3 spells CATSRASVQQFF. The CDR3 region has the DNA TGTGCCACCAGCAGGGCTAGCGTTCAGCAGTTCTTC. The J gene is TRBJ2-1, the V gene TRBV15, with a possible D match to TRBD2 (6 bases). Trimming took off 3 bases at V and 11 bases at J, with 11 bases between the two ends. CDR1 and CDR2 (germline): LNHNV, YYDKDF (reference sequence). The CDR3 is made up of 12 amino acids.

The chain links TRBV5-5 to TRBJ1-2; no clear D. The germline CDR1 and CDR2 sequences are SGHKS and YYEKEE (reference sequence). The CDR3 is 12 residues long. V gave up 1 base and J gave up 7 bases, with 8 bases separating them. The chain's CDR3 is CASSLSGVGYTF. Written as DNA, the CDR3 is TGTGCCAGCAGCTTGTCCGGGGTTGGCTACACCTTC.

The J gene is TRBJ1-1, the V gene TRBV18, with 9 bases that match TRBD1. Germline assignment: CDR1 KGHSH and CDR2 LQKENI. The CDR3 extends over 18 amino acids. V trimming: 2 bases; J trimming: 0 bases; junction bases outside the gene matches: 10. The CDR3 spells CASSPTGGPSTMNTEAFF. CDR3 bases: TGTGCCAGCTCACCAACAGGGGGCCCCTCTACAATGAACACTGAAGCTTTCTTT.

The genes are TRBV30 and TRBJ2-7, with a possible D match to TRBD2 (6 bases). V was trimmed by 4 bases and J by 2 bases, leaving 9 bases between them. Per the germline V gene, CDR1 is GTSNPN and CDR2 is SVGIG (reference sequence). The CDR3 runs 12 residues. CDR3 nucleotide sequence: TGTGCCTGGACACCGGGGGCCTACGAGCAGTACTTC. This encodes CAWTPGAYEQYF.

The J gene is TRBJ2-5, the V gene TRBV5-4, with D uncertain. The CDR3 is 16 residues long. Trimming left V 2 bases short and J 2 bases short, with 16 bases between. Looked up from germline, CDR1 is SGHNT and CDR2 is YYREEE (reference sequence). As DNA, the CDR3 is TGTGCCAGCAGCTTCAGAAAAACAGCAACTCAAGAGACCCAGTACTTC. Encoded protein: CASSFRKTATQETQYF.

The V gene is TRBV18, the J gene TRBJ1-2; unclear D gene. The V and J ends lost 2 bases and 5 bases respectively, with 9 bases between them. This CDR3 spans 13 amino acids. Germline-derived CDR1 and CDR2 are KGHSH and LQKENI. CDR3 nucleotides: TGTGCCAGCTCACCAGGGGAGGATTATGGCTACACCTTC. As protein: CASSPGEDYGYTF.

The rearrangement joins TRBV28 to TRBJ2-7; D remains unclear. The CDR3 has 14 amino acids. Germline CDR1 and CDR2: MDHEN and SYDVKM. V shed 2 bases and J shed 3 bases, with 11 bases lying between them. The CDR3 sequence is CASSLGQSIYEQYF. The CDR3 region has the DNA TGTGCCAGCAGTTTAGGGCAGAGTATCTACGAGCAGTACTTC.

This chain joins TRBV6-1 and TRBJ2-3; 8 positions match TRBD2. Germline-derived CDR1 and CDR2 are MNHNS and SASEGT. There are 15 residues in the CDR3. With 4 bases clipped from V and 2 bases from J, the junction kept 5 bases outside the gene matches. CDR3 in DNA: TGTGCCAGCAGTGGATGGACTAGCCCCACAGATACGCAGTATTTT. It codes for CASSGWTSPTDTQYF.

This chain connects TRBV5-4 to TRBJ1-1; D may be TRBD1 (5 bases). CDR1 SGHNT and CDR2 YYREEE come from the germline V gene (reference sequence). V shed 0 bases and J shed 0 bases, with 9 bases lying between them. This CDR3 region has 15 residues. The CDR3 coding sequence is TGTGCCAGCAGCTTGGGGGGGGGAATGAACACTGAAGCTTTCTTT. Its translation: CASSLGGGMNTEAFF.

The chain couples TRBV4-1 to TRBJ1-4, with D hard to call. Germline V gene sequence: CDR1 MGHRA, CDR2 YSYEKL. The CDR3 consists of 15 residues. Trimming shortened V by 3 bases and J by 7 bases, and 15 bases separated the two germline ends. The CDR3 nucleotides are TGCGCCAGCAGCCAGGGAGAAGGGATAGGTGAAAAACTGTTTTTT. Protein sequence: CASSQGEGIGEKLFF.

CDR3 loop: CASSPRLAGLVGQYV. CDR3 nucleotide sequence: TGTGCCAGCTCACCCCGACTAGCGGGATTAGTAGGGCAGTACGTC. This chain uses TRBV18 with TRBJ2-7, with 11 bases identical to TRBD2. CDR3 length: 15 amino acids. Trimming at V came to 3 bases and at J to 9 bases, leaving 10 bases not matched to a gene. Germline V gene lookup returns CDR1 KGHSH and CDR2 LQKENI.

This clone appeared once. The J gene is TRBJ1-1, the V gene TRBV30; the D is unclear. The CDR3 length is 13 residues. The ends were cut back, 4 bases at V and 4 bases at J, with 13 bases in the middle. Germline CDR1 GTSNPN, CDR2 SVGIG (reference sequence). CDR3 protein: CAWTDQAGTEAFF. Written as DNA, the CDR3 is TGTGCCTGGACAGACCAGGCAGGCACTGAAGCTTTCTTT. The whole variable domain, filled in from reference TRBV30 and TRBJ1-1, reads SQTIHQWPATLVQPVGSPLSLECTVEGTSNPNLYWYRQAAGRGLQLLFYSVGIGQISSEVPQNLSASRPQDRQFILSSKKLLLSDSGFYLCAWTDQAGTEAFFGQGTRLTVV.

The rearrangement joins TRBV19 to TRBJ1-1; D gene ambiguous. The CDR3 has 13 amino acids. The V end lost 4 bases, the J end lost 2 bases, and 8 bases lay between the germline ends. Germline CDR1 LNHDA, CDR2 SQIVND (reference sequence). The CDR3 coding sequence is TGTGCCAGTAGTAGGGTAGCAAACACTGAAGCTTTCTTT. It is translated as CASSRVANTEAFF.

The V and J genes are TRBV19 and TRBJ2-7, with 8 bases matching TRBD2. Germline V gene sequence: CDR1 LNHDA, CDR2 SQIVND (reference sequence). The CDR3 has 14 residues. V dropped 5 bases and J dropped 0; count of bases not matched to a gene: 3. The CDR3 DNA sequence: TGTGCCAGTAGTCCCGGGACTAGCTCCTACGAGCAGTACTTC. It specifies CASSPGTSSYEQYF.

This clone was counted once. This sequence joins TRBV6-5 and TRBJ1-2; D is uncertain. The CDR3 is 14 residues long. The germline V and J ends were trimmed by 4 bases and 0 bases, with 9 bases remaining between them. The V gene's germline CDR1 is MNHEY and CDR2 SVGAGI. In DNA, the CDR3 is TGTGCCAGCAGTTCCCGGGTCCCTAACTATGGCTACACCTTC. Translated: CASSSRVPNYGYTF.

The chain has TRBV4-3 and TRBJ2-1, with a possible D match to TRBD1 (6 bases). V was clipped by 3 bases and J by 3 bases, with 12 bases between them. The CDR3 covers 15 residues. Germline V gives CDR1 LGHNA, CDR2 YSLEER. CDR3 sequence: CASSHRGMVYNEQFF. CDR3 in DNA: TGCGCCAGCAGCCACAGGGGAATGGTCTACAATGAGCAGTTCTTC.

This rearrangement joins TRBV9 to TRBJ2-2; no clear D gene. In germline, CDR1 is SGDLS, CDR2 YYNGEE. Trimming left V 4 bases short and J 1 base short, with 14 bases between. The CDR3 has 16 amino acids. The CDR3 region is CASSPRSGRNTGELFF. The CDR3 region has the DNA TGTGCCAGCAGCCCCCGTAGTGGGCGGAACACCGGGGAGCTGTTTTTT. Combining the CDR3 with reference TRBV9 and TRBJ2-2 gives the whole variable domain DSGVTQTPKHLITATGQRVTLRCSPRSGDLSVYWYQQSLDQGLQFLIQYYNGEERAKGNILERFSAQQFPDLHSELNLSSLELGDSALYFCASSPRSGRNTGELFFGEGSRLTVL.

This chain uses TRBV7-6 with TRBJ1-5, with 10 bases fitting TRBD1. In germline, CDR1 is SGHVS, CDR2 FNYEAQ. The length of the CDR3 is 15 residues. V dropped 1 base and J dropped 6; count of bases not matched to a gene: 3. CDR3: CASSLGTGGGQPQHF. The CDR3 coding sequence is TGTGCCAGCAGCTTAGGGACAGGGGGGGGTCAGCCCCAGCATTTT.

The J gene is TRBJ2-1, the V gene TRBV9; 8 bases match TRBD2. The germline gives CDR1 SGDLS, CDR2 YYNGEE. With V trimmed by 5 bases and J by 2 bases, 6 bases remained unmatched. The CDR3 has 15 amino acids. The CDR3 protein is CASRAGGDPYNEQFF. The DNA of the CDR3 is TGTGCCAGCAGGGCCGGGGGGGACCCCTACAATGAGCAGTTCTTC.

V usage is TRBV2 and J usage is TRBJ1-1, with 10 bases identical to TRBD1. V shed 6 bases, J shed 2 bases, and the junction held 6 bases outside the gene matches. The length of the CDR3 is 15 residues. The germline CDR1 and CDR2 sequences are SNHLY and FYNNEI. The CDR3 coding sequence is TGTGCCAGCAGGATAGGGACAGGGGTAAACACTGAAGCTTTCTTT. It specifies CASRIGTGVNTEAFF.

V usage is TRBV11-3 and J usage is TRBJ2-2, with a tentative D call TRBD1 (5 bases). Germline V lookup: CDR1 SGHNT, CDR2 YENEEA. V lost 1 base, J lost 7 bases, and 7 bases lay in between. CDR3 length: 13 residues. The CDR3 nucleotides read TGTGCCAGCAGCTTAGCAGGGATCGGGGAGCTGTTTTTT. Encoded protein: CASSLAGIGELFF.

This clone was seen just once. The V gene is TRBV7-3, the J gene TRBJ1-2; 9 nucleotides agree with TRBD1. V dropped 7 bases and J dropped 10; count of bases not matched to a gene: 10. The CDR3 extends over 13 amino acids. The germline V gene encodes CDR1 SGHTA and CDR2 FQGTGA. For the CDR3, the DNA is TGTGCCAGCAACTCAGGACAGGGGTTGGACTACACCTTC. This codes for CASNSGQGLDYTF.

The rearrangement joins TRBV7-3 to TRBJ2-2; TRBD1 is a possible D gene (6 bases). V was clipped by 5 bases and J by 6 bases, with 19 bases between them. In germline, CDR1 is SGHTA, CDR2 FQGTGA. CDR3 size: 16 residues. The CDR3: CASSEQGPSSAGELFF. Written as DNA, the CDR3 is TGTGCCAGCAGCGAACAGGGACCTTCCTCAGCCGGGGAGCTGTTTTTT.

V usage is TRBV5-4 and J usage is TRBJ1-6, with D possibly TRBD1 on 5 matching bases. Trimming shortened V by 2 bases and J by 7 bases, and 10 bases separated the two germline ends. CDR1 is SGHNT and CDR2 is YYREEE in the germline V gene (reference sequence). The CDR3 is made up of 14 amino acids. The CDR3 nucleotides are TGTGCCAGCAGCTTCGACAGATTAAATTCACCCCTCCACTTT. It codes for CASSFDRLNSPLHF.

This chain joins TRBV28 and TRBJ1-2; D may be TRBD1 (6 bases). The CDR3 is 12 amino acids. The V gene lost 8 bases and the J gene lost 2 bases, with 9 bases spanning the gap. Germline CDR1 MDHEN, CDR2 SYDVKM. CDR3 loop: CASSRGNYGYTF. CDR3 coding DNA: TGTGCCAGCTCGAGGGGGAACTATGGCTACACCTTC.